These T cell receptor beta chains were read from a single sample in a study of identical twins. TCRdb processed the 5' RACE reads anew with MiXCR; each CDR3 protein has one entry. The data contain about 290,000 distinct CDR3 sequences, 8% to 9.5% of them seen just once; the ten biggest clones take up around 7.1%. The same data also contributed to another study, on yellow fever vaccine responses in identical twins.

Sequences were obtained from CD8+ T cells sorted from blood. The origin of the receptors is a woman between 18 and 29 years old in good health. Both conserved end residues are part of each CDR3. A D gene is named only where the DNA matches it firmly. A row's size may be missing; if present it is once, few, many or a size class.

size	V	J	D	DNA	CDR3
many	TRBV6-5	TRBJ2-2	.	TGTGCCAGCAGAACAACCGGGGAGCTGTTTTTT	CASRTTGELFF
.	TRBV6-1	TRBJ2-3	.	TGTGCCAGCAGTCCGACCATGGGGAGACCTAGCACAGATACGCAGTATTTT	CASSPTMGRPSTDTQYF
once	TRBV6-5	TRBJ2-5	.	TGTGCCAGCAGAACGGAGATCCAAGAGACCCAGTACTTC	CASRTEIQETQYF
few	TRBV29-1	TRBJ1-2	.	TGCAGCGTTGAAGGCTGGGAAGGTGGCTACACCTTC	CSVEGWEGGYTF
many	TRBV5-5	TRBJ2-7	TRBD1	TGTGCCAGCAGCTTGCGGGACAGGGGTTTTTACGAGCAGTACTTC	CASSLRDRGFYEQYF
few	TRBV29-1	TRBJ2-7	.	TGCAGCGTTGAAGGGGCAAGCCCCTACGAGCAGTACTTC	CSVEGASPYEQYF
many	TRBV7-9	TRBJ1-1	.	TGTGCCAGCAGCTTAGTGGGGGGCTCTGAAGCTTTCTTT	CASSLVGGSEAFF
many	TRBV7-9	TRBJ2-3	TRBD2	TGTGCCAGCCGGGAGGGACCCAACAGGGATACGCAGTATTTT	CASREGPNRDTQYF
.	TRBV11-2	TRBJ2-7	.	TGTGCCAGCAGCTTAGGGGGCTCCAGCTCCTACGAGCAGTACTTC	CASSLGGSSSYEQYF
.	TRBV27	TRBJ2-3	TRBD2	TGTGCCAGCAGTTTATCTCTCTCCCGGCTGGCTAGCGGGAGAGATACGCAGTATTTT	CASSLSLSRLASGRDTQYF
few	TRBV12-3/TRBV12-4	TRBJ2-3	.	TGTGCCAGCAGGGGGGTGGCTAGCACAGATACGCAGTATTTT	CASRGVASTDTQYF
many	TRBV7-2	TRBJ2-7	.	TGTGCCAGCAACAATTATGACACCTACGAGCAGTACTTC	CASNNYDTYEQYF